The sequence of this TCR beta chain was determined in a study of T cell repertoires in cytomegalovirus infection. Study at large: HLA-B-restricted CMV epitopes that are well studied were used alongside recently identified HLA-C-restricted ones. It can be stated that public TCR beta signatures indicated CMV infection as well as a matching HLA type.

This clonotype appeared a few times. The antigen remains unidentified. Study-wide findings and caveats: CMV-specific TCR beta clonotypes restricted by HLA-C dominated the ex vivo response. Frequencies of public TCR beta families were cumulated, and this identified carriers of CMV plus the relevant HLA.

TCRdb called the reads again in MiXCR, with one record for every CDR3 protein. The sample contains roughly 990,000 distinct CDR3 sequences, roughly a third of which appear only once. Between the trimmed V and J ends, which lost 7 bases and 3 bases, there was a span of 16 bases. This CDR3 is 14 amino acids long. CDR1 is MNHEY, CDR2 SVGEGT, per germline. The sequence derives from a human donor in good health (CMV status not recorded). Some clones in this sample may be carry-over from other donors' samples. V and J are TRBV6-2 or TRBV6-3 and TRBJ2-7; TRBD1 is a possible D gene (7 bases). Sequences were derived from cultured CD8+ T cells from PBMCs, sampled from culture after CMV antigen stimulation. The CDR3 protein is CASTRRDRDYEQYV. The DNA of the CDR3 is TGTGCCAGCACCCGGAGGGACAGAGACTACGAGCAGTACGTC.